The next 31 T cell receptor beta chains were all read from a single sample in a study of blood T cell repertoires in COVID-19. Libraries were prepared by immunoSEQ multiplex PCR; TCRdb keeps only in-frame clonotypes and omits some of them. Of approximately 170,000 clones in the sample, more than 85% were seen once. Material: peripheral blood. These receptors originate from a woman aged 80 or older in a cohort sampled during active or convalescent COVID-19.

The V gene is TRBV19, the J gene TRBJ1-5; D is possibly TRBD1 (6 bases). This CDR3 comprises 15 residues. V shed 7 bases and J shed 0 bases, with 13 bases lying between them. Per the germline V gene, CDR1 is LNHDA and CDR2 is SQIVND (reference sequence). CDR3 DNA: TGTGCCAGTATCCCGACAGGATTTAGCAATCAGCCCCAGCATTTT. Residues: CASIPTGFSNQPQHF.

The rearrangement links TRBV2 to TRBJ1-1; D may be TRBD1 (6 bases). Germline CDR1 is SNHLY and CDR2 is FYNNEI. The CDR3 has 12 amino acids. Trimming removed 5 bases from V and 5 bases from J, with 9 bases in between. CDR3 residues: CASSPGVTEAFF. Written as DNA, the CDR3 is TGTGCCAGCAGTCCAGGGGTTACTGAAGCTTTCTTT.

This clone was seen only once. The rearrangement uses TRBV10-1 and TRBJ1-1; D uncertain. With 0 bases removed from V and 0 bases from J, the gap between germline ends came to 5 bases. The CDR3 extends over 14 amino acids. In germline, CDR1 is WNHNN, CDR2 SYGVQD (reference sequence). The CDR3 protein is CASSESAVNTEAFF. The CDR3 DNA reads as TGCGCCAGCAGTGAGTCGGCCGTGAACACTGAAGCTTTCTTT.

There are a few counts of this clone. The chain is built from TRBV10-3 and TRBJ1-6; D is perhaps TRBD1 (5 bases). V lost 6 bases to trimming and J lost 5 bases, with 11 bases between them. Germline V gives CDR1 ENHRY, CDR2 SYGVKD. This CDR3 is built from 14 residues. The DNA of the CDR3 is TGTGCCATCAGAGGTAACAGGAATAATTCACCCCTCCACTTT. Translated, it gives CAIRGNRNNSPLHF.

The genes are TRBV5-1 and TRBJ2-1; D is perhaps TRBD2 (6 bases). V was pared by 4 bases and J by 0 bases, with 14 bases between. CDR3 length equals 16 residues. Germline V CDR1 and CDR2: SGHRS, YFSETQ. CDR3 DNA: TGCGCCAGCAGCCTGTTAGCGGTGAGCTCCTACAATGAGCAGTTCTTC. Its protein product is CASSLLAVSSYNEQFF.

The chain employs TRBV15 and TRBJ2-3; TRBD2 aligns across 8 bases. Germline V gives CDR1 LNHNV, CDR2 YYDKDF (reference sequence). With V trimmed by 2 bases and J by 5 bases, 9 bases remained unmatched. This CDR3 region has 16 residues. Here the CDR3 reads CATSRTSGGWGDTQYF. CDR3 DNA: TGTGCCACCAGCAGAACTAGCGGAGGATGGGGAGATACGCAGTATTTT.

This chain joins TRBV7-2 and TRBJ2-7; D is undetermined. Germline assignment: CDR1 SGHTA and CDR2 FQGNSA. V lost 6 bases and J lost 6, with 12 bases in between. CDR3 size: 12 residues. The CDR3 coding sequence is TGTGCCAGCAGTTTTTCAGGTTCCGAGCAGTACTTC. Its translation: CASSFSGSEQYF.

The V call is TRBV4-1, the J call TRBJ2-2; TRBD2 aligns across 7 bases. With 7 bases clipped from V and 5 bases from J, the junction kept 7 bases outside the gene matches. The germline V gene encodes CDR1 MGHRA and CDR2 YSYEKL. The length of the CDR3 is 14 residues. CDR3 DNA: TGCGCCAGCATGAGCGGGGAACGGACCGGGGAGCTGTTTTTT. Its translation is CASMSGERTGELFF.

This clone was detected only once. Written as DNA, the CDR3 is TGTGCCAGCAGTTTTAACGGGCTCGGACAAAGCTCCTACAATGAGCAGTTCTTC. It encodes CASSFNGLGQSSYNEQFF. J is TRBJ2-1 and V is TRBV27, with a weak D call TRBD1 (5 bases). The CDR3 extends over 18 amino acids. From germline, CDR1 is MNHEY and CDR2 SMNVEV (reference sequence). Trimming cost V 3 bases and J 0 bases, with 18 bases left between them.

This clone was seen only once. The chain combines TRBV28 with TRBJ1-3, with 8 nucleotides matching TRBD1. Germline V gene sequence: CDR1 MDHEN, CDR2 SYDVKM. The CDR3 contains 15 residues. V shed 4 bases and J 4 bases; nucleotides not matched to a gene: 6. CDR3 region: CASSSGTGGGNTIYF. CDR3 nucleotide sequence: TGTGCCAGCAGTTCGGGGACAGGCGGAGGAAACACCATATATTTT.

J is TRBJ2-5 and V is TRBV5-1; 7 positions match TRBD2. There are 13 residues in the CDR3. Germline-derived CDR1 and CDR2 are SGHRS and YFSETQ. V lost 5 bases to trimming and J lost 2 bases; unmatched junction nucleotides: 3. In DNA form, the CDR3 reads TGCGCCAGCAGAGCTAGCGGACAAGAGACCCAGTACTTC. This sequence encodes CASRASGQETQYF.

This sequence joins TRBV7-9 and TRBJ2-3; no reliable D call. V lost 0 bases and J 3 bases, leaving 7 bases between the germline ends. Germline V gene sequence: CDR1 SEHNR, CDR2 FQNEAQ (reference sequence). CDR3 length equals 14 residues. For the CDR3, the DNA is TGTGCCAGCAGCTTAGCAGCGTTGACAGATACGCAGTATTTT. The encoded protein is CASSLAALTDTQYF.

In DNA, the CDR3 is TGCGCCAGCAGTCAATCTCAAACAACCTCGGAGTATGGCTACACCTTC. Protein sequence: CASSQSQTTSEYGYTF. The V gene is TRBV23-1, the J gene TRBJ1-2; D is unclear. TRBV23-1 is recorded as an ORF, its role being uncertain. The V gene lost 0 bases and the J gene lost 5 bases, with 16 bases spanning the gap. The length of the CDR3 is 16 residues.

The CDR3 region has the DNA TGTGCCAGCAGCCCGGGGAGTTACAATGAGCAGTTCTTC. Translation: CASSPGSYNEQFF. The chain is built from TRBV3-1 (or the pseudogene TRBV3-2) and TRBJ2-1; D is possibly TRBD2 (5 bases). Trimming removed 4 bases from V and 4 bases from J, with 8 bases in between. This CDR3 has 13 amino acids. Germline lookup yields CDR1 LGHDT and CDR2 YNNKEL (reference sequence).

The chain employs TRBV4-3 and TRBJ2-5, with D tentatively TRBD1 (5 bases). Per the germline V gene, CDR1 is LGHNA and CDR2 is YSLEER. The CDR3 has 13 residues. Trimming took 8 bases from V and 3 from J, leaving 13 bases between them. The CDR3 DNA reads as TGCGCCAGCTCCGACAGTTACGAAGAGACCCAGTACTTC. It translates to CASSDSYEETQYF.

The V call is TRBV10-3, the J call TRBJ1-1; a weak D match, TRBD1 (6 bases). Germline lookup yields CDR1 ENHRY and CDR2 SYGVKD. Trimming cost V 7 bases and J 0 bases, with 12 bases left between them. The CDR3 has 14 amino acids. The CDR3 coding sequence is TGTGCCATCAAGCCGGGACATTTGAACACTGAAGCTTTCTTT. Protein sequence: CAIKPGHLNTEAFF.

This chain joins TRBV7-7 and TRBJ2-5; 9 positions agree with TRBD2. The germline gives CDR1 SSHAT, CDR2 FNYEAQ (reference sequence). The J segment lost 5 bases and the V segment lost 1 base, leaving 8 bases of the junction unmatched. CDR3 size: 16 residues. The CDR3 protein is CASSLDPGLASETQYF. The CDR3 bases are TGTGCCAGCAGCTTAGACCCGGGACTAGCTTCTGAGACCCAGTACTTC.

V is TRBV2 and J is TRBJ2-3; D is unclear. The germline V gene has CDR1 SNHLY and CDR2 FYNNEI. CDR3 length equals 13 residues. Trimming shortened V by 4 bases and J by 6 bases, and 11 bases separated the two germline ends. The CDR3 DNA is TGTGCCAGCAGTGGGGCAGGTCCTGATACGCAGTATTTT. Translating gives CASSGAGPDTQYF. The full variable domain, rest sourced from reference TRBV2 and TRBJ2-3, is EPEVTQTPSHQVTQMGQEVILRCVPISNHLYFYWYRQILGQKVEFLVSFYNNEISEKSEIFDDQFSVERPDGSNFTLKIRSTKLEDSAMYFCASSGAGPDTQYFGPGTRLTVL.

The gene calls are TRBV14 and TRBJ1-4; 7 nucleotides agree with TRBD1. CDR3 size: 13 residues. Per the germline V gene, CDR1 is SGHDN and CDR2 is FVKESK. V was pared by 5 bases and J by 8 bases, with 5 bases of the junction left unmatched. This chain's CDR3 is CASSRGRGEKLFF. The CDR3 nucleotides read TGTGCCAGCAGCAGGGGGCGCGGGGAAAAACTGTTTTTT.

The V gene is TRBV9, the J gene TRBJ1-1; 9 bases are a match to TRBD1. Germline V gene data show CDR1 as SGDLS and CDR2 as YYNGEE. The CDR3 has 16 residues. Trimming cost V 0 bases and J 5 bases; bases outside gene matches: 8. CDR3 nucleotide sequence: TGTGCCAGCAGCGTAGGTCCACAGGGGGCTGGAACTGAAGCTTTCTTT. Translation gives CASSVGPQGAGTEAFF.

The chain links TRBV5-4 to TRBJ2-3; 12 bases fit TRBD2. The CDR3 has 17 residues. Losses at the gene ends were 3 bases for V and 3 bases for J; bases not matched to a gene: 8. The V gene's germline CDR1 is SGHNT and CDR2 YYREEE (reference sequence). The CDR3 sequence is CASSSATGTSGTDTQYF. The CDR3 DNA sequence: TGTGCCAGCAGCTCGGCCACCGGGACTAGCGGGACAGATACGCAGTATTTT. Full variable domain (rest looked up from reference TRBV5-4 and TRBJ2-3): ETGVTQSPTHLIKTRGQQVTLRCSSQSGHNTVSWYQQALGQGPQFIFQYYREEENGRGNFPPRFSGLQFPNYSSELNVNALELDDSALYLCASSSATGTSGTDTQYFGPGTRLTVL.

The rearrangement links TRBV27 to TRBJ1-1, with 8 bases that match TRBD1. V lost 4 bases, J lost 1 base, and 2 bases stayed unmatched. Germline V gene lookup returns CDR1 MNHEY and CDR2 SMNVEV (reference sequence). The CDR3 contains 14 residues. CDR3 region: CASSWDRRNTEAFF. For the CDR3, the DNA is TGTGCCAGCAGTTGGGACAGGCGGAACACTGAAGCTTTCTTT.

The chain combines TRBV3-1 (or the pseudogene TRBV3-2) with TRBJ1-6; no clear D. Germline CDR1 reads LGHDT; CDR2 reads YNNKEL (reference sequence). Trimming removed 1 base from V and 4 bases from J, with 8 bases in between. This CDR3 has 15 residues. The CDR3 coding sequence is TGTGCCAGCAGCCAAGCTCTCGCGTATAATTCACCCCTCCACTTT. This encodes CASSQALAYNSPLHF.

This clone was counted a single time. The chain employs TRBV10-3 and TRBJ1-4, with 9 nucleotides matching TRBD1. Germline V gene lookup returns CDR1 ENHRY and CDR2 SYGVKD. This CDR3 is 15 amino acids long. V shed 10 bases and J 1 base; nucleotides not matched to a gene: 7. The CDR3 spells CASRDRVGTNEKLFF. CDR3 DNA sequence: TGTGCCAGCCGGGACAGGGTCGGAACTAATGAAAAACTGTTTTTT.

V gene TRBV11-2 combines with J gene TRBJ1-2; D remains unclear. V was cut by 1 base and J by 3 bases, with 6 bases left in between. Germline-derived CDR1 and CDR2 are SGHAT and FQNNGV. The CDR3 is 13 residues long. The CDR3 bases are TGTGCCAGCAGCTTAGCCAGTGACTATGGCTACACCTTC. As protein: CASSLASDYGYTF.

There are a few counts of this clone. CDR3 sequence reads: CASSPPTETNYGYTF. The DNA of the CDR3 is TGTGCCAGCAGTCCACCGACGGAGACTAACTATGGCTACACCTTC. V is TRBV28 and J is TRBJ1-2; D call uncertain. The V end was cut by 5 bases, the J end by 0 bases, with 13 bases between. The CDR3 length is 15 residues. Per the germline V gene, CDR1 is MDHEN and CDR2 is SYDVKM.

The V call is TRBV3-1 (or the pseudogene TRBV3-2), the J call TRBJ2-7; unclear D gene. The V end lost 4 bases, the J end lost 8 bases, and 12 bases lay between the germline ends. The CDR3 has 12 amino acids. Germline values: CDR1 LGHDT, CDR2 YNNKEL (reference sequence). The CDR3 sequence is CASSLGSIQQYF. In nucleotides, the CDR3 is TGTGCCAGCAGCCTCGGGTCCATACAGCAGTACTTC.

The rearrangement uses TRBV5-6 and TRBJ1-2; D is uncertain. V was shortened by 0 bases and J by 4 bases, with 10 bases between the two germline ends. The CDR3 spans 14 residues. Germline CDR1 reads SGHDT; CDR2 reads YYEEEE. DNA of the CDR3: TGTGCCAGCAGCTTGGGAGGAAATCCCTATGGCTACACCTTC. Amino acids: CASSLGGNPYGYTF. Supplemented by reference TRBV5-6 and TRBJ1-2, the full variable domain reads DAGVTQSPTHLIKTRGQQVTLRCSPKSGHDTVSWYQQALGQGPQFIFQYYEEEERQRGNFPDRFSGHQFPNYSSELNVNALLLGDSALYLCASSLGGNPYGYTFGSGTRLTVV.

The rearrangement joins TRBV27 to TRBJ1-1; no clear D. V was pared by 8 bases and J by 5 bases, with 15 bases between. The germline V gene has CDR1 MNHEY and CDR2 SMNVEV (reference sequence). The CDR3 totals 13 residues. As DNA, the CDR3 is TGTGCCAGCTACGGACGGGGAAGAACTGAAGCTTTCTTT. Its protein is CASYGRGRTEAFF.

The genes are TRBV18 and TRBJ1-2; D gene uncertain. CDR1 KGHSH and CDR2 LQKENI come from the germline V gene. CDR3 length: 14 amino acids. Trimming took off 0 bases at V and 3 bases at J, with 8 bases between the two ends. In nucleotides, the CDR3 is TGTGCCAGCTCACCACCGTTGAGGGACTATGGCTACACCTTC. Residues: CASSPPLRDYGYTF.

The chain combines TRBV11-3 with TRBJ1-2; weak D call: TRBD1 (5 bases). The ends were cut back, 4 bases at V and 0 bases at J, with 12 bases in the middle. Germline assignment: CDR1 SGHNT and CDR2 YENEEA. This CDR3 spans 15 amino acids. The CDR3 DNA reads as TGTGCCAGCAGCTCCGGGGGTCTCACTAACTATGGCTACACCTTC. It codes for CASSSGGLTNYGYTF.